The 3 T cell receptor beta chains listed next were all sequenced from one sample in a study of Tregs in tolerant kidney transplant recipients. Their specific antigens are unknown. Generated by immunoSEQ multiplex PCR, the TCRdb table keeps only in-frame clones and is missing some. The data contain more than 25,000 clones, 82% of them singletons. Material: Tregs from blood cultured with allogeneic cells. All receptors come from a human donor in good health.

The chain uses TRBV5-1 and TRBJ2-7; a possible D gene is TRBD2 (6 bases). Deletions cut 0 bases from V and 0 bases from J, with 7 bases between. This CDR3 contains 14 residues. CDR1 and CDR2 (germline): SGHRS, YFSETQ. The CDR3 reads CASSLEGGSYEQYF. CDR3 DNA: TGCGCCAGCAGCTTGGAGGGAGGCTCCTACGAGCAGTACTTC.

The chain joins TRBV12-5 to TRBJ1-1; weak D call: TRBD1 (6 bases). CDR1 and CDR2 from the germline V gene are LGHNT and FRNRAP. The V end was cut by 5 bases, the J end by 1 base, with 14 bases between. The CDR3 is 15 residues long. The CDR3 region has the DNA TGTGCTAGTGGTCCCACCGGGACACCGAACACTGAAGCTTTCTTT. Encoded protein: CASGPTGTPNTEAFF.

The rearrangement joins TRBV6-6 to TRBJ2-1, with a possible D match to TRBD1 (5 bases). The CDR3 loop spans 11 amino acids. Germline values: CDR1 MNHNY, CDR2 SVGAGI (reference sequence). Trimming pared 10 bases from V and 3 bases from J, leaving 7 bases between. CDR3 protein: CATRGYNEQFF. The CDR3 DNA sequence: TGTGCCACTAGGGGCTACAATGAGCAGTTCTTC.